This TCR beta chain was sequenced for a study of spatial heterogeneity in lung cancer. TCRdb reprocessed the 5' RACE reads with MiXCR, giving one entry per CDR3 protein. The top ten clones hold roughly 30% of a sample with about 20,000 distinct CDR3 sequences, 15% to 20% of them seen once. Study-level results: The counts of expanded TCRs, ubiquitous and regional, tracked ubiquitous and regional nonsynonymous mutations, respectively. It was found that expanded intratumoral alpha and beta TCR counts tracked tumor mutation counts.

The V gene end was trimmed by 3 bases and the J gene end by 6 bases; junction bases not matched to a gene: 2. From germline, CDR1 is DFQATT and CDR2 SNEGSKA (reference sequence). This CDR3 comprises 12 residues. Described time point: sample taken at primary tumor resection. There are many counts of this clonotype. Its cognate antigen is unknown. The sequences come from lung tumor tissue, collected at surgery. The rearrangement links TRBV20-1 to TRBJ2-4; 7 nucleotides agree with TRBD1. This clonotype was sampled from a female donor with early-stage non-small cell lung cancer. CDR3 sequence reads: CSASQGVNIQYF. As DNA, the CDR3 is TGCAGTGCTAGCCAGGGGGTAAACATTCAGTACTTC.